This T cell receptor (beta chain) was found in a study of shared clonotypes between healthy human individuals. Notes on the study in general: Several donors held roughly 5% of naive CD4 clonotypes in common. A generally larger estimated richness was seen in naive subsets than in memory subsets.

Points on this clone: The antigen is not known.

Using immunoSEQ multiplex PCR, the repertoire was profiled, and TCRdb retains in-frame clones only, with some absent. Among about 980,000 clones listed, less than 85% were seen once. This TCR derives from a man between 18 and 35 years old in good health. What was sequenced was memory CD4+ T cells sorted from blood. Stated subset: CD45RA-negative fraction.

CDR3 residues: CASSPPGYNEKLFF. CDR3 coding DNA: TGTGCCAGCAGTCCACCGGGTTATAATGAAAAACTGTTTTTT. The J gene is TRBJ1-4, the V gene TRBV28; D is unresolved. Trimming cost V 5 bases and J 4 bases, with 11 bases left between them. Looked up from germline, CDR1 is MDHEN and CDR2 is SYDVKM. This CDR3 is built from 14 residues. Combining the CDR3 with reference TRBV28 and TRBJ1-4 gives the whole variable domain DVKVTQSSRYLVKRTGEKVFLECVQDMDHENMFWYRQDPGLGLRLIYFSYDVKMKEKGDIPEGYSVSREKKERFSLILESASTNQTSMYLCASSPPGYNEKLFFGSGTQLSVL.